The sequence of this T cell receptor beta chain was determined in a study of T cells in Graves' hyperthyroidism and ophthalmopathy (dated by TCRdb to the late 2010s). Regarding the research as a whole: Peripheral blood was collected at initial diagnosis, before any treatment. To identify distinguishing TCR V-J signatures, a discovery cohort of around 98 patients was used, comprising 40 to 45 with Graves' ophthalmopathy and some 57 with stable Graves' hyperthyroidism. Prospective prediction of ophthalmopathy was tested in an independent validation cohort of fewer than 20 hyperthyroidism patients and 15 to 17 patients who later progressed to ophthalmopathy. The 100 discovery patients were divided at random into training and test sets in a 7:3 ratio. Thyroid tissue and blood T-cell repertoires from several Graves' hyperthyroidism patients were also compared in the study. After blood sampling, hyperthyroidism patients were treated with methimazole at a starting dose of 30 mg daily, and ophthalmopathy patients were treated with high-dose intravenous methylprednisolone. According to the paper, TCR Vbeta CDR3 sequencing was carried out on roughly 130 peripheral blood samples, which came from 40 to 45 ophthalmopathy, some 73 hyperthyroidism and some 17 progressor patients. Overall results and qualifications from the work: A model built on a 13 V-J signature distinguished ophthalmopathy from stable hyperthyroidism, reaching 85% to 90% sensitivity and around 81% specificity in cross-validation and 80%/75% in testing. No statistical method was used to set the sample size in advance, and investigators knew the group allocation. During validation, the model predicted progression to ophthalmopathy a median of approximately 6 months ahead of onset, with just under 71% sensitivity and less than 85% specificity. Most expanded thyroid clonotypes (frequency above 0.001) were also found in blood, which suggests that blood repertoires may mirror thyroid immune responses.

As for this clonotype: The antigen it binds to is not known. The record has no base qualities; no much larger clone is one base away.

The TCR beta CDR3 regions were amplified from the RNA transcripts. The first round of RT-PCR for the TCR CDR3 was performed with the HTBI primer set and the Qiagen OneStep RT-PCR kit. A second multiplex PCR round built the libraries, followed by size selection and purification. Sequencing of the libraries was done on an Illumina HiSeq2000 using paired-end 100 bp reads. Per the source publication's procedure: SOAPnuke was used to process the raw data, removing reads that contained adapters or uncalled bases, had a mean Phred below 15, or lacked an exact match to the constant primer or identifier. COPE v1.2.5 was used to merge high-quality paired reads, and clonotypes were defined as unique nucleotide sequences. MiTCR v1.1 was used to align clonotypes to the IMGT TRBV, TRBD and TRBJ reference segments. Analysis was restricted to V-J combinations with a frequency above 0.0001, which covered about 99% of repertoires. The TCS score was defined as F50 (clonal expansion) divided by E x V (chaos), with BLOSUM62-based TCRdist calculated between CDR3 peptides within each V-J. Welch's t-statistics and random forest reduced fewer than 600 V-J features to 13, which were used in a naive Bayes classifier (R e1071). The raw public reads went through TCRdb reprocessing: fastp at Q25, MiXCR clone calling, in-frame beta chains kept. Rows with one shared CDR3 protein collapse into an entry with the most common genes and DNA. It is TCRdb's table, rather than the study itself, that gives the V and J calls and clone size. For this sample there are approximately 560,000 distinct CDR3 sequences; 15% to 17% appear just once. Together, the top ten hold under 7.5% of the sample.

Looking up the germline V gene yields CDR1 LGHNT and CDR2 FRNRAP. V is reduced by 6 bases and J by 6 bases, leaving a spacing of 14 bases between them. Measured from the cysteine to the phenylalanine, the CDR3 is 14 residues long. Here the CDR3 DNA is all that survives: 42 bases in frame from base 1. Stable Graves' hyperthyroidism was defined as no progression to ophthalmopathy during 18 months of follow-up. The hyperthyroidism patients were between 18 and 65 years old and newly diagnosed, with a disease duration of less than 2 months. Any patient with an uncontrolled infection, another autoimmune disease, pregnancy or lactation was excluded. Diagnoses were based on clinical symptoms, serum thyroxine and TRAb, thyroid ultrasound and orbital computed tomography. PBMCs were separated from roughly 10 ml of fresh peripheral blood using Ficoll-Paque density gradient centrifugation. Trizol reagent was used to extract total RNA, and RNA quality was then checked on an Agilent 2100 Bioanalyzer.

The chain was built from TRBV12-5 and TRBJ2-2, with a tentative D gene TRBD1 over 5 matching bases. This sequence originates from a woman aged 25 to 45 with Graves' hyperthyroidism. The sequenced sample consisted of blood. CDR3 sequence: CASGPKGLAGELFF. The sequenced DNA: TGTGCTAGTGGCCCAAAGGGGTTGGCCGGGGAGCTGTTTTTT.